This T cell receptor beta chain is from a study of T cell repertoires in cytomegalovirus infection. Using its own MiXCR run on the reads, TCRdb lists one record per CDR3 protein. This sample has around 360,000 distinct CDR3 sequences, with nearly 35% found just once. This clonotype was observed at least ten times. The antigen is not known. The origin of this receptor is a human donor in good health (CMV status not recorded). Some clones in this sample may be carry-over from other donors' samples. The specimen comprised cultured PBMCs, sampled from culture after CMV antigen stimulation.

In DNA form, the CDR3 reads TGTGCCAGCAGCTTAGCGGACAGGGCCTCTGACTATGGCTACACCTTC. This gives the protein CASSLADRASDYGYTF. This chain connects TRBV7-2 to TRBJ1-2; 8 bases are shared with TRBD1. The CDR3 loop spans 16 amino acids. From germline, CDR1 is SGHTA and CDR2 FQGNSA. With 0 bases clipped from V and 3 bases from J, the junction kept 6 bases outside the gene matches.